A selection of T cell receptor beta chains follows, all from one sample in a study of T cells after yellow fever vaccination. TCRdb re-analysed the 5' RACE reads in MiXCR, keeping a single row per CDR3 protein. Found here are some 420,000 distinct CDR3 sequences, about 17% of them singletons; the top ten hold 15% to 20%. The specimen comprised PBMCs, sampled before the yellow fever booster vaccination. The source is a man aged 18 to 30 who received the YFV17D yellow fever vaccine. The CDR3 runs from the conserved cysteine through the conserved F or W. Each record gives: J gene, V gene, CDR3 protein.

j_gene: TRBJ2-1; v_gene: TRBV12-3/TRBV12-4; CDR3aa: CASSLMEEQFF
j_gene: TRBJ2-5; v_gene: TRBV5-1; CDR3aa: CASSSLTGGQETQYF
j_gene: TRBJ1-5; v_gene: TRBV15; CDR3aa: CATSRVGGGRLASNQPQHF
j_gene: TRBJ1-1; v_gene: TRBV7-4; CDR3aa: CASSRQGKVVRAGHPLGTEAFF
j_gene: TRBJ1-2; v_gene: TRBV20-1; CDR3aa: CSARDGPGYTF
j_gene: TRBJ2-3; v_gene: TRBV20-1; CDR3aa: CSASLLTSGTDTQYF
j_gene: TRBJ2-6; v_gene: TRBV4-1; CDR3aa: CASRPRAAGAGANVLTF
j_gene: TRBJ2-5; v_gene: TRBV3-1; CDR3aa: CASSQVPSGGGETQYF
j_gene: TRBJ2-1; v_gene: TRBV5-1; CDR3aa: CASSFTGGYEQFF
j_gene: TRBJ2-3; v_gene: TRBV4-1; CDR3aa: CASSQEADTQYF
j_gene: TRBJ1-1; v_gene: TRBV9; CDR3aa: CASSASGQWYGAFF
j_gene: TRBJ1-4; v_gene: TRBV7-2; CDR3aa: CASSPRRVGNEKLFF
j_gene: TRBJ1-1; v_gene: TRBV20-1; CDR3aa: CSAPREITEAFF
j_gene: TRBJ1-5; v_gene: TRBV6-6; CDR3aa: CASSNGRGNQPQHF
j_gene: TRBJ2-3; v_gene: TRBV18; CDR3aa: CASSPPGQTSTDTQYF
j_gene: TRBJ2-3; v_gene: TRBV12-3/TRBV12-4; CDR3aa: CASINPDRGTDTQYF
j_gene: TRBJ2-5; v_gene: TRBV13; CDR3aa: CASSPRAGEMEETQYF
j_gene: TRBJ1-2; v_gene: TRBV5-6; CDR3aa: CASRSLGSRSNYGYTF
j_gene: TRBJ1-3; v_gene: TRBV20-1; CDR3aa: CSAAAGGWANTIYF
j_gene: TRBJ1-2; v_gene: TRBV13; CDR3aa: CASSLGQGLRGYTF
j_gene: TRBJ2-7; v_gene: TRBV9; CDR3aa: CASSVTPLSSYEQYF
j_gene: TRBJ2-5; v_gene: TRBV2; CDR3aa: CASSEAPGGAGGETQYF
j_gene: TRBJ1-1; v_gene: TRBV6-2/TRBV6-3; CDR3aa: CASSALGGQGNTEAFF
j_gene: TRBJ2-1; v_gene: TRBV10-3; CDR3aa: CAISVTGFAQFF
j_gene: TRBJ2-2; v_gene: TRBV29-1; CDR3aa: CSVTGNTGELFF
j_gene: TRBJ1-1; v_gene: TRBV10-1; CDR3aa: CASSDPSTEAFF
j_gene: TRBJ1-5; v_gene: TRBV6-2/TRBV6-3; CDR3aa: CASSYGFAPQHF
j_gene: TRBJ2-5; v_gene: TRBV5-5; CDR3aa: CASSLQGQETQYF
j_gene: TRBJ2-6; v_gene: TRBV4-2; CDR3aa: CASSLGTSGGDSGANVLTF
j_gene: TRBJ2-3; v_gene: TRBV15; CDR3aa: CATSSSGGPTDTQYF
j_gene: TRBJ2-3; v_gene: TRBV19; CDR3aa: CASADSSTDTQYF
j_gene: TRBJ1-6; v_gene: TRBV4-3; CDR3aa: CASSQEGDRGWNSPLHF
j_gene: TRBJ2-2; v_gene: TRBV27; CDR3aa: CASSPSPEGAGELFF
j_gene: TRBJ1-1; v_gene: TRBV20-1; CDR3aa: CSAGAGSDTEAFF
j_gene: TRBJ1-1; v_gene: TRBV6-5; CDR3aa: CASGGTTGAFF
j_gene: TRBJ2-7; v_gene: TRBV7-3; CDR3aa: CASSPKGDRGSYEQYF
j_gene: TRBJ1-6; v_gene: TRBV5-1; CDR3aa: CASSPDREDSPLHF
j_gene: TRBJ2-3; v_gene: TRBV4-3; CDR3aa: CASSQDRTLKDTQYF
j_gene: TRBJ2-5; v_gene: TRBV12-3/TRBV12-4; CDR3aa: CASSFGSDKETQYF
j_gene: TRBJ1-2; v_gene: TRBV20-1; CDR3aa: CSARGSSNYGYTF
j_gene: TRBJ2-1; v_gene: TRBV25-1; CDR3aa: CASSGPPWGGQDNEQFF
j_gene: TRBJ2-3; v_gene: TRBV4-2; CDR3aa: CASSRDEGTDTQYF
j_gene: TRBJ2-3; v_gene: TRBV20-1; CDR3aa: CSAPPEASGETDTQYF
j_gene: TRBJ2-1; v_gene: TRBV6-5; CDR3aa: CASRLGNEQFF
j_gene: TRBJ1-2; v_gene: TRBV30; CDR3aa: CAWREGNNYGYTF
j_gene: TRBJ1-5; v_gene: TRBV4-1; CDR3aa: CASSQEDNSNQPQHF
j_gene: TRBJ2-4; v_gene: TRBV5-5; CDR3aa: CASSFRVAKNIQYF
j_gene: TRBJ1-3; v_gene: TRBV20-1; CDR3aa: CSVRLAGNTIYF
j_gene: TRBJ1-6; v_gene: TRBV20-1; CDR3aa: CSAFTQGGTPLHF
j_gene: TRBJ2-2; v_gene: TRBV11-3; CDR3aa: CASSFRSGFAGELFF
j_gene: TRBJ2-5; v_gene: TRBV20-1; CDR3aa: CSGLGRQETQYF
j_gene: TRBJ2-4; v_gene: TRBV6-5; CDR3aa: CASSLGRTKNIQYF
j_gene: TRBJ2-3; v_gene: TRBV4-1; CDR3aa: CASSQGDRDTDTQYF